The clone carrying this TCR beta chain was observed a few times. Its antigen is unknown. This sample is drawn from a study of beta chain features in type 1 diabetes. The CDR3 totals 14 residues. Germline loops: CDR1 SGHRS, CDR2 YFSETQ. V gave up 0 bases and J gave up 4 bases, with 7 bases separating them. Overall study results and limits: Over-representation of high TCR-expressing cells was a possible consequence of cDNA sequencing. Significant though moderate, a shortening of TCRB CDR3s appeared in all four CD4+ subsets of Type 1 diabetes patients.

Every isolated RNA sample was fully reverse transcribed, so sequencing captured expressed TCRB transcripts. Mean read depth for naive, central memory and regulatory T cell samples was roughly 4 million reads. Some clones are missing from TCRdb's copy, which holds only in-frame ones; the method was immunoSEQ multiplex PCR. The profile shows a few hundred thousand clones, roughly a tenth of them singletons. V gene TRBV5-1 combines with J gene TRBJ2-2; D uncertain. The sequenced sample was central memory CD4+ T cells from blood. The TCR originated in a man in his thirties or forties with type 1 diabetes. The CDR3 spells CASSLETPTGELFF. In DNA form, the CDR3 reads TGCGCCAGCAGCTTGGAGACACCCACCGGGGAGCTGTTTTTT.